This paragraph covers one T cell receptor (beta chain) sequence. The antigen it recognizes is unknown. The library was generated by the immunoSEQ multiplex PCR assay. The multiplex PCR relied on a mix of 60 forward primers for TCR Vbeta segments and 13 reverse primers for TCR Jbeta segments. Amplification of the CDR3 region of rearranged TCR beta genes was performed with a multiplex PCR assay on genomic DNA. Amplified TCR beta libraries were sequenced as 87-base-pair reads on the Illumina HiSeq System. In the source study's methods: In a later analysis, 77 million or so unique TCR beta chains were counted across the 650 to 750 repertoires, and some 10 million of these chains were shared by at least two donors. To remove PCR and sequencing errors, raw reads were error-corrected and collapsed into unique sequences using a nearest-neighbor algorithm that merged closely related sequences. To assign V, D and J gene segments, CDR3 sequences were aligned to IMGT reference sequences. For a sequence to be retained, a match of at least six nucleotides to both a V gene segment and a J gene segment was required. A rearrangement counted as productive if the CDR3 had no stop codons and remained in frame with V and J, and every other rearrangement counted as non-productive. Following IMGT convention, CDR3 was defined as the stretch from the second conserved V-encoded cysteine up to the conserved J-encoded phenylalanine. Sequences without an unambiguous match to a single V gene segment were excluded from the earlier analysis of 500 to 700 of the donors. In an earlier analysis of approximately 550 of the donors, V segments were called functional above 56.7% productive rearrangements and were called segregating when the between-donor standard deviation exceeded 5%. A statistical classification framework was developed to diagnose cytomegalovirus status using the catalog of TCR beta chain sequences. V and J gene assignment, in a later analysis, came from comparing TCR nucleotide sequences with IMGT/GENE-DB human TR gene sequences. In a later analysis, CDR3 sequences and most-parsimonious VDJ recombination scenarios were assigned using the TCRdist pipeline. In a later analysis, each TCR beta chain was defined by its CDR3 amino acid sequence together with its V-gene family, and reads lacking a unique V-gene family were excluded. As a way to deal with suspected cross-contamination and a sequencing artifact, a later analysis dropped approximately 590 nucleotide sequences that were highly shared and had low generation probability. For each public chain, a later analysis derived a clonal expansion index from normalized ranks of inferred template counts within each repertoire. In a later analysis, generation probabilities were computed with a VDJ recombination model fitted to out-of-frame rearrangements, and the resulting probabilities were checked against IGoR. A later analysis scored TCR-TCR, TCR-HLA and TCR-CMV co-occurrence with hypergeometric tests, applying a repertoire-size bias correction to TCR pairs. False discovery rates were estimated in a later analysis by permuting HLA or CMV assignments 20 times. A later analysis grouped co-occurring TCRs with DBSCAN, adding TCRdist sequence similarity when clustering within HLA-allele-positive subsets. Co-occurrence clustering excluded repertoires with fewer than 30,000 or more than 120,000 public chains, plus five with anomalous nucleotide sharing. This is the immuneACCESS table as TCRdb keeps it, with only in-frame sequences that have V and J called. A part of the clones is gone; compared with another copy, unresolved V genes explain less than half, and the rest is unexplained. V and J calls and clone size are given by that table; D and trimming were obtained from the DNA. The record for this sample contains about 60,000 clones. Approximately 2.1% of the sample is held by the ten biggest clonotypes.

These data are taken from a study of cytomegalovirus exposure and HLA in healthy donors (dated by TCRdb to the late 2010s). Turning to the overall study: An earlier analysis of approximately 640 of the donors reported 250 to 350 Gb of sequence data and around 120 million unique TCR beta sequences from roughly 200 million T cells. The study aimed to test whether cataloging public T cell receptors could reveal signatures of past pathogen exposure. Across around 400 genotyped donors of the cohort, an average of approximately 220,000 unique TCR beta nucleotide sequences per donor were sequenced, and about a sixth of those sequences were non-productive. The number of typed donors differed by locus: about 620-630 for A, B, C, DRB1 and DQB1; 500 to 550 for DQA1; some 610 for DPA1; and 450 to 480 for DPB1. Every discovery cohort repertoire had been produced on one sequencing platform. To predict cytomegalovirus infection status, the study brought together high-throughput TCR immunosequencing, statistical association of individual TCRs with disease status, and machine learning. The study used immunosequencing to profile the T cell repertoires of around 600 subjects and linked those repertoires to cytomegalovirus serostatus. About 5 DR-DQ haplotypes were handled as single units for association and clustering, since linkage in the cohort was strong. Roughly 320 gigabases of sequencing data and roughly 81 million unique TCR sequences made up an early release that covered nearly 650 HLA-typed donors. Rather than drawing on any new phenotypic data, the later analysis identified candidate immune exposures from TCR beta sequences and the way those sequences occurred across donors. To study patterns of TCR occurrence, a later analysis re-analyzed previously published TCR beta repertoires from 666 donors and added high-resolution HLA genotyping. Donor age, sex, ethnicity and CMV serostatus were compiled together with the repertoire data. A separate validation cohort of more than 100 different subjects was used in addition to the roughly 640-subject first cohort. A later genetic analysis took genome-wide SNP genotypes for 398 of the 666 donors and used that subset as a discovery cohort. The genetic ancestry cluster associated with self-reported Caucasian donors included 81% of the approximately 410 genotyped donors. An earlier analysis of fewer than 750 of the donors used high-throughput TCR beta sequencing to judge whether each TCR beta V gene segment behaved as functional or pseudogenic. Class I and class II HLA loci were covered by the typing at four-digit resolution. Results and caveats for the whole study, not just this receptor: A later genetic analysis reported fewer N-insertions in productive TCRs among donors in an Asian-associated ancestry cluster than the roughly 650-donor mean. Three of the identified cytomegalovirus-associated TCR beta chains were confirmed in vitro to be specific for cytomegalovirus antigens. The only immune exposure information available for the cohort was CMV serostatus. In this cohort, only TCR beta chains were sequenced, and detectable features were limited by the absence of alpha or paired-chain data. The authors suggested that the approach could potentially be generalized to other disease states and immunological phenotypes. Linkage disequilibrium might explain the correlated functional status among segregating V segments, but an unknown experimental factor could not be excluded. A later analysis found that most CMV-associated TCR beta chains appeared HLA-restricted, with HLA associations seemingly driven largely by CMV exposure. Because counts were too low, about 18 rarely observed V segments, including chromosome 9 orphons, were left out of the earlier analysis of roughly 600 of the donors. In a later analysis, several top co-occurrence clusters were reported to appear linked to parvovirus B19, influenza, CMV and Epstein-Barr virus. A cluster of highly shared sequence variants was judged likely to be a technical artifact of the sequencing pipeline. The study gave a list of 150 to 200 TCR beta chains associated with cytomegalovirus. According to a later analysis, TCR association rates differed among HLA loci, with DRB1 alleles showing the most associated TCRs and HLA-C alleles showing the fewest. Assigning TCR associations to individual alleles was difficult when HLA alleles, especially DR and DQ, strongly co-occurred. Because HLA typing was unavailable for some donors at each locus, only the typed subset was used in association tests. The 87-base-pair reads could not distinguish some IMGT-functional V segments, including TRBV6-2 and TRBV6-3, so those segments were excluded. In a later analysis, HLA-associated TCR beta chains were found to be more clonally expanded and to have lower generation probabilities than equally common non-associated chains. In a later analysis, around 17,000 TCR beta sequences were associated with specific HLA alleles at a false discovery rate of 0.05. While some public TCRs were present in many individuals, most TCR sequences turned up only very rarely across donors. V-gene and J-gene trimming of TCR beta chains was associated with a missense DCLRE1C variant in a later genetic analysis, and the association was replicated in an independent cohort. A further reported finding was that TCR beta sequences accurately predicted the HLA-A and HLA-B alleles for most subjects in the first cohort. Roughly uniform sequencing depth across donors was assumed in presence/absence analyses, although this assumption may not hold. The classifier was reported to diagnose cytomegalovirus status with high specificity and sensitivity in both the original and validation cohorts. In an earlier analysis of more than 450 of the donors, most TCR beta V segments were observed in productive rearrangements about 90% or about 30% of the time, broadly matching IMGT annotations.

A distance of 11 bases separates the germline ends of V and J, which lose 5 bases and 4 bases respectively. The germline V gene (reference sequence) gives CDR1 as SEHNR and CDR2 as FQNEAQ. The CDR3 sequence holds 14 residues, the cysteine and phenylalanine included. The kept DNA is CDR3 alone, 42 bases in frame from the first base. The cohort was made up of 666 healthy bone marrow donors. Cohort members were all nominally healthy when sampled, although unrecorded immune exposures were likely present. The donor tested CMV seronegative, placing the donor among the 350 or so seronegative members of the cohort. A peripheral blood sample was collected from each donor, and TCR beta sequencing was performed on peripheral blood mononuclear cells. Genomic DNA was extracted from the blood cell samples with the Qiagen DNeasy Blood Extraction Kit.

The sequence was obtained from a woman in her late teens or twenties in good health and CMV-seronegative. Recombination linked TRBV7-9 to TRBJ2-2; no D gene call is confident. The sample consisted of PBMCs. CDR3 reads: CASSPTGGTGELFF. Here is the DNA: TGTGCCAGCAGCCCAACGGGTGGCACCGGGGAGCTGTTTTTT.